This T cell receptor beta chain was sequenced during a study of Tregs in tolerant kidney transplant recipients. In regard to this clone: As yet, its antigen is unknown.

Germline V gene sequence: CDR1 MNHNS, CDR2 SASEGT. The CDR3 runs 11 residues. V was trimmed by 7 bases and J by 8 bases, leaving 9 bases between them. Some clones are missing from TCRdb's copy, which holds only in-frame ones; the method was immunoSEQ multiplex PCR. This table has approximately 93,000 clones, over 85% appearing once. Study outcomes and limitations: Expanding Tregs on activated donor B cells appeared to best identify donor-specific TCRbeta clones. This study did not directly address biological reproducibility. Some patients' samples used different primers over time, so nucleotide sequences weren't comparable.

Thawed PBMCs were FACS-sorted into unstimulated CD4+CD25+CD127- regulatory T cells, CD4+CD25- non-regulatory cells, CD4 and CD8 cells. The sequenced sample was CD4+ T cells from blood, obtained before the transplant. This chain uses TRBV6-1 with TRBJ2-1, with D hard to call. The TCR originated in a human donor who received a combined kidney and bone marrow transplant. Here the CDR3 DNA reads TGTGCCAGCATGGGCAGCCATGAGCAGTTCTTC. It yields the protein CASMGSHEQFF.